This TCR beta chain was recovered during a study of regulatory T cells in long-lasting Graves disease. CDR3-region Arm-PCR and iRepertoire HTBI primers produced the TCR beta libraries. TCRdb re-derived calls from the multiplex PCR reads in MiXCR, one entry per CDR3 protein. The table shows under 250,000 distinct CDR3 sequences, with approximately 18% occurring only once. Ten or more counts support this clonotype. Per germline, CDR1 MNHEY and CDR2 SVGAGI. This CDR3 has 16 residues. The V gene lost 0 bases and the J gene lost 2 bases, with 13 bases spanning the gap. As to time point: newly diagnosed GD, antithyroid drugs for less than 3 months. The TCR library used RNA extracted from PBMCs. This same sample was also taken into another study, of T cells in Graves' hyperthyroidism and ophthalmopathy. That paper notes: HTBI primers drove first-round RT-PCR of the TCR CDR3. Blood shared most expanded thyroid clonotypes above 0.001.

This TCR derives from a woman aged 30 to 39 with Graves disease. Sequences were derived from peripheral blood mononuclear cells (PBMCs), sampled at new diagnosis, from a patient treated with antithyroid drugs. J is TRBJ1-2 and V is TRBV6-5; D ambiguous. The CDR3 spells CASSYSRPDSNYGYTF. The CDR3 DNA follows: TGTGCCAGCAGTTACTCGCGACCTGATTCCAACTATGGCTACACCTTC.